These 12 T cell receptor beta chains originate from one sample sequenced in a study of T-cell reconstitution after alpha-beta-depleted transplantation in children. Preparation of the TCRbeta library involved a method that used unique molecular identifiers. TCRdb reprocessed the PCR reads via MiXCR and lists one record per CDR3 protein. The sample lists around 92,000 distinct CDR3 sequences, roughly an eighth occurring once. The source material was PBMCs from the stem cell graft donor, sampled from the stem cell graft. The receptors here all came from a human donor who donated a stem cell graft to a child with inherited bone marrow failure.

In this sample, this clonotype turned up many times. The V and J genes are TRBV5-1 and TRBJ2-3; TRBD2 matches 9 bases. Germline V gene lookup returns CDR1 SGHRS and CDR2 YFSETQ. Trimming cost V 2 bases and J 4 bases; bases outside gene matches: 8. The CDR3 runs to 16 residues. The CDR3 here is CASSLGLARGSDTQYF. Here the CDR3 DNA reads TGCGCCAGCAGCTTAGGACTAGCGAGGGGGTCAGATACGCAGTATTTT. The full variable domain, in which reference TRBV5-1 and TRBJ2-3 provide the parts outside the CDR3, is KAGVTQTPRYLIKTRGQQVTLSCSPISGHRSVSWYQQTPGQGLQFLFEYFSETQRNKGNFPGRFSGRQFSNSRSEMNVSTLELGDSALYLCASSLGLARGSDTQYFGPGTRLTVL.

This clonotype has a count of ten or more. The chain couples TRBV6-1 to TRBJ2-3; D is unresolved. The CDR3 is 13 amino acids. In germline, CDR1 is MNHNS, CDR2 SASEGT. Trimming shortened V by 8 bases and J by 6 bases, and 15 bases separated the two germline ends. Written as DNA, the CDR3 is TGTGCCAGCGGGATCGGGCGCAGCGATACGCAGTATTTT. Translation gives CASGIGRSDTQYF.

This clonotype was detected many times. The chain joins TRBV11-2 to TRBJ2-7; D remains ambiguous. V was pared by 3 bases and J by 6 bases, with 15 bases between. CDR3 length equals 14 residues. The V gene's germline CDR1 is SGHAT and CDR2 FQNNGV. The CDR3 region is CASSLATALGEQYF. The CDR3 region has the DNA TGTGCCAGCAGCTTGGCGACGGCCTTGGGCGAGCAGTACTTC.

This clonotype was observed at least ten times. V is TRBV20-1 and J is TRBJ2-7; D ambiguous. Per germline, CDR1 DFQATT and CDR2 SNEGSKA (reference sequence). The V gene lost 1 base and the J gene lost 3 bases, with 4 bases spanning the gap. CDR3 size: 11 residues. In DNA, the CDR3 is TGCAGTGCTAGAGGGAACTACGAGCAGTACTTC. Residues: CSARGNYEQYF.

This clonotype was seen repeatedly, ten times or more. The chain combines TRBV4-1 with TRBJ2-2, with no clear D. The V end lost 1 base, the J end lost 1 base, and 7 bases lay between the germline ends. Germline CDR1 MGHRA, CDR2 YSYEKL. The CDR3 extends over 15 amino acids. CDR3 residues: CASSQGDRNTGELFF. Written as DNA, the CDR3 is TGCGCCAGCAGCCAAGGGGATCGGAACACCGGGGAGCTGTTTTTT.

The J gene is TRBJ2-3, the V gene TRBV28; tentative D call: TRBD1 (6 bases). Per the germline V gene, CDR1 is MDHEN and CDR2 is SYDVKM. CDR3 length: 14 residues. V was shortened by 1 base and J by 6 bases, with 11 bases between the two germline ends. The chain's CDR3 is CASSLSGTLDTQYF. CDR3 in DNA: TGTGCCAGCAGTTTATCCGGGACACTTGATACGCAGTATTTT.

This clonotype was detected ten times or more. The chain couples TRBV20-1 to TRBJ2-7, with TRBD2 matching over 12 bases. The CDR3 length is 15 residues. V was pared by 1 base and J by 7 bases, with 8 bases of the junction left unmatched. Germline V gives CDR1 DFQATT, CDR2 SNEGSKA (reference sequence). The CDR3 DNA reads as TGCAGTGCTAGAGTTCCTAGCGGGAGGGCCGGGGAGCAGTACTTC. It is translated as CSARVPSGRAGEQYF.

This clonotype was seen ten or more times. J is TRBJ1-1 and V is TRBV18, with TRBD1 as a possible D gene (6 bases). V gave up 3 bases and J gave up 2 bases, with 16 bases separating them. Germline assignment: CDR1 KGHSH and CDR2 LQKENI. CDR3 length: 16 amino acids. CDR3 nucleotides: TGTGCCAGCTCACCTTTCGCCGGGACAATCAACACTGAAGCTTTCTTT. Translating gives CASSPFAGTINTEAFF.

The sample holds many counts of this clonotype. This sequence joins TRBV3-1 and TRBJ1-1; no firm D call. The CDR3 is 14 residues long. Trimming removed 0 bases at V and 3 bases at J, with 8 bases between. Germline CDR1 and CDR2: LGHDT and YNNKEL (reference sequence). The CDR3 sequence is CASSQDGLYTEAFF. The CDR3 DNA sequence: TGTGCCAGCAGCCAAGATGGATTGTACACTGAAGCTTTCTTT.

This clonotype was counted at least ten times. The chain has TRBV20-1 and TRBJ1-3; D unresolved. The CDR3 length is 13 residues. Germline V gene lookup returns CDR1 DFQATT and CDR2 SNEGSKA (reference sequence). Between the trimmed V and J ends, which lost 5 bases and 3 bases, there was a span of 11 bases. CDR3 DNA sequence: TGCAGTGCTGGCGGGGTTGGTGGAAACACCATATATTTT. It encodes CSAGGVGGNTIYF.

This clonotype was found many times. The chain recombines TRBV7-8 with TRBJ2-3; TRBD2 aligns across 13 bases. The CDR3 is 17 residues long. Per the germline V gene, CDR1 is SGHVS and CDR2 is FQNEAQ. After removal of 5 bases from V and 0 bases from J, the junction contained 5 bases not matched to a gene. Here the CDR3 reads CASSQRGLAGSTDTQYF. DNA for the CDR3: TGTGCCAGCAGCCAGCGGGGACTAGCGGGAAGCACAGATACGCAGTATTTT.

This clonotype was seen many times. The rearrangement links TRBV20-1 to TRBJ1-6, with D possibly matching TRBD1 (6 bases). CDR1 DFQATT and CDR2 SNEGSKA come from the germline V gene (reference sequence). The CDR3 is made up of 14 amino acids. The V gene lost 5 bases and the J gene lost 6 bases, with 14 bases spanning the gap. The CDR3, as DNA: TGCAGTGCTCCCCGGGACAATCGTAATTCACCCCTCCACTTT. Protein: CSAPRDNRNSPLHF.